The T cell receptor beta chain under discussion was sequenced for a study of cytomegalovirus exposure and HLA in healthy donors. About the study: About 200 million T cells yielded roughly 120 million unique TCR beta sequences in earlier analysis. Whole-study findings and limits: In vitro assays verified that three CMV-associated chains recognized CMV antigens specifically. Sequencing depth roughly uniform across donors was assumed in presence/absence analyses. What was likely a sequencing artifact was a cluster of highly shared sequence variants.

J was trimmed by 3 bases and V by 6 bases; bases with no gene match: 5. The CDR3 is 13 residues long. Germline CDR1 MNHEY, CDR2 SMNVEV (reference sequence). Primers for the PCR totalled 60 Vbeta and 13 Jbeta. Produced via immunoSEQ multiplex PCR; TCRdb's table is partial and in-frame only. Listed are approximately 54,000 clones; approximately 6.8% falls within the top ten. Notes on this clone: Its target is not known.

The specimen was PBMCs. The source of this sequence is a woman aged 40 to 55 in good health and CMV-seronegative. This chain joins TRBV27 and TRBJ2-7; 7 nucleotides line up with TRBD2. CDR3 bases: TGTGCCAGCAGCCCGAGGGAGGGCTACGAGCAGTACTTC. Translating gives CASSPREGYEQYF.